This TCR beta chain was identified in a study of blood T cell repertoires in COVID-19. CDR3 size: 15 residues. J was trimmed by 4 bases and V by 4 bases; bases with no gene match: 10. From germline, CDR1 is LGHDT and CDR2 YNNKEL (reference sequence). Libraries were prepared by immunoSEQ multiplex PCR; TCRdb keeps only in-frame clonotypes and omits some of them. The sample has roughly 120,000 clones, 80% to 90% seen once. The V and J genes are TRBV3-1 (or the pseudogene TRBV3-2) and TRBJ2-7; 7 nucleotides align to TRBD1. The receptor was derived from a man aged 70 or older who had recovered from COVID-19. The sample comprised peripheral blood. CDR3 protein: CASSRDHRGWYEQYF. The DNA for the CDR3 is TGTGCCAGCAGCCGCGACCACAGGGGATGGTACGAGCAGTACTTC.